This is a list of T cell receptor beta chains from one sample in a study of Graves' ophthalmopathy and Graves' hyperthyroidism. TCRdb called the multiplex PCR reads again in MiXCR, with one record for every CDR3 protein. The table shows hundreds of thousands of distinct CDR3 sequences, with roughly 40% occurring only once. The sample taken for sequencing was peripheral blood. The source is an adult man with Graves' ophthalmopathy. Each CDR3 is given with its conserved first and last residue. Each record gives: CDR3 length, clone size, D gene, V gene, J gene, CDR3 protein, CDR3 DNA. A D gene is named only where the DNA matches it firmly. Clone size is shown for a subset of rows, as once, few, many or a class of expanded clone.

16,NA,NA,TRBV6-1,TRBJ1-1,CASSDGQTVVNTEAFF,TGTGCCAGCAGTGATGGACAGACCGTGGTGAACACTGAAGCTTTCTTT
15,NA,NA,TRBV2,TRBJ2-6,CASTEEGAGANVLTF,TGTGCCAGCACTGAGGAGGGGGCTGGGGCCAACGTCCTGACTTTC
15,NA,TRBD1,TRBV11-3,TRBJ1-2,CASSLVGQGAYGYTF,TGTGCCAGCAGCTTAGTGGGACAGGGGGCGTATGGCTACACCTTC
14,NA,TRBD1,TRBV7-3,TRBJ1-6,CAGSPTGGTSPLHF,TGTGCCGGCAGTCCAACAGGGGGCACTTCACCCCTCCACTTT
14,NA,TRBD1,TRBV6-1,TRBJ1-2,CASSPSQGAFGYTF,TGTGCCAGCAGCCCATCACAGGGGGCCTTTGGCTACACCTTC
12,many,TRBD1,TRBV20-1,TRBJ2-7,CSASDRAYEQYF,TGCAGTGCTAGCGACAGGGCCTACGAGCAGTACTTC
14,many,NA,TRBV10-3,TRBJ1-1,CASSYSPTNTEAFF,TGTGCCAGCAGTTACTCTCCAACGAACACTGAAGCTTTCTTT
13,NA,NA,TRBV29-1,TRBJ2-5,CSESESVRETQYF,TGCAGTGAGTCCGAGTCCGTGCGAGAGACCCAGTACTTC
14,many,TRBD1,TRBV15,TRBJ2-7,CATSPRDSSYEQYF,TGTGCCACCAGCCCCCGGGACAGTTCCTACGAGCAGTACTTC
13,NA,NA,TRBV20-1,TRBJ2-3,CSARTGRADTQYF,TGCAGTGCCCGGACAGGGAGGGCAGATACGCAGTATTTT
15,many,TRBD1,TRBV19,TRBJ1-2,CASSFAGTGNYGYTF,TGTGCCAGTAGTTTCGCCGGGACAGGGAACTATGGCTACACCTTC
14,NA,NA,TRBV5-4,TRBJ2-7,CASSLVGRHYEQYF,TGTGCCAGCAGCTTGGTGGGACGGCACTACGAGCAGTACTTC
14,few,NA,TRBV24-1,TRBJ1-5,CASSASGTAGPQHF,TGTGCCAGCAGTGCCTCAGGGACCGCGGGGCCCCAGCATTTT
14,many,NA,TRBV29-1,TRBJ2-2,CSVDDTTNTGELFF,TGCAGCGTTGATGACACTACGAACACCGGGGAGCTGTTTTTT
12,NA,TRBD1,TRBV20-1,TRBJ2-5,CSAPDREETQYF,TGCAGTGCTCCTGACAGGGAAGAGACCCAGTACTTC
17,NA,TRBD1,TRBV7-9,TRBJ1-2,CASKAIANRGSCYGYTF,TGTGCCAGCAAAGCTATCGCAAACAGGGGGTCCTGCTATGGCTACACCTTC
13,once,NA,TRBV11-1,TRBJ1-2,CASREGPSYGYTF,TGTGCCAGCAGAGAGGGACCGTCATATGGCTACACCTTC
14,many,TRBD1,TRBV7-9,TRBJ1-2,CASSFGQGANGYTF,TGTGCCAGCAGCTTTGGACAGGGGGCGAATGGCTACACCTTC
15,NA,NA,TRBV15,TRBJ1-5,CATSSPRGGNQPQHF,TGTGCCACCAGCAGTCCAAGGGGTGGGAATCAGCCCCAGCATTTT
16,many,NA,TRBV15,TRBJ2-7,CATSRDFNRVIGEQYF,TGTGCCACCAGCAGAGATTTTAACAGGGTCATCGGCGAGCAGTACTTC
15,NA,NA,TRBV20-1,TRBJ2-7,CSARPTGLTQDEQYF,TGCAGTGCCCGACCCACAGGGCTTACACAGGACGAGCAGTACTTC
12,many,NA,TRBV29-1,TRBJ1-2,CSTGTSNYGYTF,TGCAGCACAGGGACTTCTAACTATGGCTACACCTTC
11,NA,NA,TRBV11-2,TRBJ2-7,CASSLGARQYF,TGTGCCAGCAGCTTGGGAGCTAGGCAGTACTTC
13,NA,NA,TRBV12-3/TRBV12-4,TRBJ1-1,CVSRLQMNTEAFF,TGTGTCAGCAGACTTCAGATGAACACTGAAGCTTTCTTT
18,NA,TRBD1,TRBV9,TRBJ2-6,CASSSPLTGGSGANVLTF,TGTGCCAGCAGCTCACCCTTGACAGGGGGCTCTGGGGCCAACGTCCTGACTTTC
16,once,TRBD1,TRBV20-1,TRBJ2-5,CSALSGTGPRGFAQYF,TGCAGTGCCCTGTCCGGGACAGGGCCGCGGGGATTTGCCCAGTACTTC
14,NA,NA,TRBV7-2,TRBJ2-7,CASSLADNSYEQYF,TGTGCCAGCAGCTTAGCAGACAATTCCTACGAGCAGTACTTC
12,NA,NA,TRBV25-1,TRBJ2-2,CASSDVQGELFF,TGTGCCAGTAGTGACGTGCAGGGGGAGCTGTTTTTT